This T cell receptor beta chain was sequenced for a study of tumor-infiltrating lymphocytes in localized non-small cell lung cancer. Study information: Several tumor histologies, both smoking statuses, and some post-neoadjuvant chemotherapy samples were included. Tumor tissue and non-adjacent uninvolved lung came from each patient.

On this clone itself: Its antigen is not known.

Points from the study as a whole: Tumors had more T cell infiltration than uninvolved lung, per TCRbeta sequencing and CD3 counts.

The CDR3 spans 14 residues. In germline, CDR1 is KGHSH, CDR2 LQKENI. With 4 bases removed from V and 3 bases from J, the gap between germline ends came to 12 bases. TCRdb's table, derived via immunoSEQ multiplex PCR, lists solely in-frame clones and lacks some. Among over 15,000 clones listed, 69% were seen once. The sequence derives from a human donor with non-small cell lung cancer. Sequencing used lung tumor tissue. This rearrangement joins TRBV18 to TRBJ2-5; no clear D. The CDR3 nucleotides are TGTGCCAGCTCACAGACGGCGTTAAAAGAGACCCAGTACTTC. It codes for CASSQTALKETQYF. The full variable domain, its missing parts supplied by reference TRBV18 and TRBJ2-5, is NAGVMQNPRHLVRRRGQEARLRCSPMKGHSHVYWYRQLPEEGLKFMVYLQKENIIDESGMPKERFSAEFPKEGPSILRIQQVVRGDSAAYFCASSQTALKETQYFGPGTRLLVL.